This T cell receptor beta chain was observed in a study of blood T cell repertoires in COVID-19. Study overall: T cells, B-cell-depleted T cells, or PBMCs supplied cDNA or gDNA.

In the study's own analysis: Cell counts per sample came from amplifying reference gene primers. Only in-frame clones appear in the TCRdb table, and some are missing; sequencing was by immunoSEQ multiplex PCR. The D gene and trimming were derived from the DNA, and the V and J assignments and clone size from that table. Of 100,000 to 150,000 clones in the sample, approximately 70% were seen once. The CDR3 totals 14 residues. The V end was cut by 2 bases, the J end by 3 bases, with 10 bases between. CDR1 SEHNR and CDR2 FQNEAQ come from the germline V gene (reference sequence). What was sequenced was peripheral blood. The J gene is TRBJ1-2, the V gene TRBV7-9; TRBD1 might be the D (6 bases). The TCR was taken from a woman aged 65 to 85 with acute or convalescent COVID-19. The CDR3 nucleotides are TGTGCCAGCAGCTTACCAGGGGTGGACTATGGCTACACCTTC. It specifies CASSLPGVDYGYTF. The variable domain in full, with the rest retrieved from reference TRBV7-9 and TRBJ1-2, is DTGVSQNPRHKITKRGQNVTFRCDPISEHNRLYWYRQTLGQGPEFLTYFQNEAQLEKSRLLSDRFSAERPKGSFSTLEIQRTEQGDSAMYLCASSLPGVDYGYTFGSGTRLTVV.